This T cell receptor (beta chain) was found in a study of beta chain features in type 1 diabetes. Heparinised blood was drawn once per donor, averaging approximately 100 mL. Overall study results and limits: TCRB CDR3s were moderately but significantly shorter in Type 1 diabetes patients in all four CD4+ subsets. Unsettled here was the matter of whether HLA type influences TCRB rearrangement.

This clone was counted a few times. What it binds is not known. Different DNA sequences within this sample yield the same CDR3. The sequenced template was cDNA made from the entire isolated RNA. Assay: immunoSEQ multiplex PCR; the TCRdb copy retains only in-frame clones and omits some. The sample consists of 250,000 to 350,000 clones, over 12% of them appearing once. The TCR originated in a man aged 18 to 30 with type 1 diabetes. The sequenced sample consisted of naive CD4+ T cells from blood.

In DNA form, the CDR3 reads TGTGCCTGGAGTGTACAGGGGGCTGAAAAACTGTTTTTT. It is translated as CAWSVQGAEKLFF. The rearrangement uses TRBV30 and TRBJ1-4, with 9 positions matching TRBD1. CDR1 is GTSNPN and CDR2 is SVGIG in the germline V gene (reference sequence). CDR3 length: 13 residues. The trim removed 0 bases at V and 7 bases at J, leaving 0 bases unmatched.